This TCR beta chain was captured by sequencing in a study of blood T cell repertoires in COVID-19. Overall study context: T cells, B-cell-depleted T cells, or PBMCs provided the cDNA or gDNA that served as material.

CDR3 length equals 15 residues. V lost 2 bases and J 5 bases, leaving 11 bases between the germline ends. Looked up from germline, CDR1 is SGDLS and CDR2 is YYNGEE. Measured with immunoSEQ multiplex PCR; TCRdb has only the in-frame clones, and not every one. This sample has fewer than 300,000 clones; roughly nine tenths occur once, and the top ten carry about 4.1%. The chain uses TRBV9 and TRBJ1-6; the D is unclear. Sequenced input: peripheral blood. This sequence was found in a man in his fifties or sixties who had recovered from COVID-19. The CDR3 sequence: CASSVNDGNNSPLHF. DNA of the CDR3: TGTGCCAGCAGCGTTAATGACGGGAATAATTCACCCCTCCACTTT.